This TCR beta chain is from a study of control samples from healthy donors and cancer patients. This CDR3 is built from 13 residues. Unmatched junction bases numbered 5, after V lost 5 bases and J lost 5 bases. Germline lookup yields CDR1 MNHEY and CDR2 SMNVEV (reference sequence). Assay used: immunoSEQ multiplex PCR; TCRdb lists only in-frame clones, some missing. The repertoire holds tens of thousands of clones, with over 65% as singletons. The source material was blood. The sequence came from a man between 60 and 75 years old in good health. The V call is TRBV27, the J call TRBJ1-2; 7 bases agree with TRBD1. CDR3 amino acids: CASSLRGGYGYTF. CDR3 DNA sequence: TGTGCCAGCAGTCTCAGGGGGGGATATGGCTACACCTTC.